The clone carrying this T cell receptor beta chain was observed a few times. Each CDR3 protein gets one entry after TCRdb re-called the RT-PCR reads with MiXCR. The repertoire holds almost 700,000 distinct CDR3 sequences, with about 14% as singletons. Germline V gene sequence: CDR1 MNHNY, CDR2 SVGAGI (reference sequence). This CDR3 is built from 14 residues. V lost 0 bases and J lost 6, with 8 bases in between. The TCR comes from a female donor in good health, serving as a healthy control. Sample: memory CD4+ T cells from blood. The chain combines TRBV6-6 with TRBJ1-4; D is undetermined. CDR3 sequence: CASSYSAGDEKLFF. The CDR3 DNA reads TGTGCCAGCAGTTACTCAGCCGGGGATGAAAAACTGTTTTTT.